The 31 T cell receptor beta chains in this list originate from one sample, sequenced in a study of T-cell reconstitution after alpha-beta-depleted transplantation in children. During its preparation, the TCRbeta library received unique molecular identifiers. TCRdb re-called the PCR reads with MiXCR, one entry per CDR3 protein. The sample comprises 670,000 or so distinct CDR3 sequences, roughly 13% of which are singletons, and 0.79% rests with the top ten. The sequencing here drew on PBMCs, taken before TCRalphabeta/CD19-depleted stem cell transplant. These receptors all come from a girl aged 2-10 years with congenital amegakaryocytic thrombocytopenia, due to receive a stem cell transplant.

This clonotype was seen only a few times. V is TRBV28 and J is TRBJ1-1, with D unresolved. V dropped 5 bases and J dropped 3 bases, with 25 bases sitting between them. The CDR3 totals 18 residues. Per the germline V gene, CDR1 is MDHEN and CDR2 is SYDVKM. The DNA for the CDR3 is TGTGCCAGCAGTCCTTACCCAAAATGGCAGAACTCCCACACTGAAGCTTTCTTT. Encoded protein: CASSPYPKWQNSHTEAFF.

This clonotype was seen at least ten times. This sequence joins TRBV12-3 or TRBV12-4 and TRBJ2-3, with D possibly TRBD2 on 6 matching bases. The V and J ends lost 2 bases and 4 bases respectively, with 13 bases between them. The CDR3 covers 15 residues. In DNA form, the CDR3 reads TGTGCCAGCAGTTTACCGGGAGAGCAGCCAGATACGCAGTATTTT. This encodes CASSLPGEQPDTQYF.

The chain recombines TRBV15 with TRBJ2-1, with D maybe TRBD1 (5 bases). The CDR3 has 15 amino acids. Looked up from germline, CDR1 is LNHNV and CDR2 is YYDKDF (reference sequence). The V end was cut by 0 bases, the J end by 0 bases, with 6 bases between. The CDR3 coding sequence is TGTGCCACCAGCAGAGACCAGGGCTCCTACAATGAGCAGTTCTTC. The encoded protein is CATSRDQGSYNEQFF.

This clonotype showed up many times. This sequence joins TRBV7-6 and TRBJ1-2; weak D call: TRBD1 (5 bases). V lost 2 bases, J lost 8 bases, and 18 bases lay in between. CDR3 length: 15 amino acids. The V gene's germline CDR1 is SGHVS and CDR2 FNYEAQ. The CDR3 bases are TGTGCCAGCAGCTTAAGTCCAGGGTCGTCGTTAGGCTACACCTTC. Protein: CASSLSPGSSLGYTF.

Remarks on this clonotype: At one of its ends the junction is not consistent with the germline gene, which may arise from a read error. V is TRBV3-1 and J is TRBJ2-7; D ambiguous. The CDR3 runs to 11 residues. Germline CDR1 reads LGHDT; CDR2 reads YNNKEL (reference sequence). CDR3 DNA sequence: TGTGCCAGCGGCCACCCTTACGAGCAGTACTTC. Residues: CASGHPYEQYF.

This clonotype has at least ten counts. This chain joins TRBV20-1 and TRBJ1-5, with 8 positions matching TRBD1. The CDR3 has 13 residues. The junction had 2 bases not matched to a gene; V was cut back by 6 bases and J by 1 base. Germline-derived CDR1 and CDR2 are DFQATT and SNEGSKA (reference sequence). CDR3: CSANRGSNQPQHF. DNA for the CDR3: TGCAGTGCGAACAGGGGGAGCAATCAGCCCCAGCATTTT.

This clonotype was seen more than once but under ten times. The chain couples TRBV3-1 to TRBJ1-1; TRBD1 aligns across 9 bases. Germline-derived CDR1 and CDR2 are LGHDT and YNNKEL (reference sequence). V trimming: 0 bases; J trimming: 6 bases; junction bases outside the gene matches: 8. CDR3 length: 16 residues. The CDR3 bases are TGTGCCAGCAGCCAAGAACCCGGGACAGGGTTACCTGAAGCTTTCTTT. Translation gives CASSQEPGTGLPEAFF.

In its sample, this clonotype was seen many times. The chain employs TRBV27 and TRBJ2-1; no clear D gene. The germline V gene has CDR1 MNHEY and CDR2 SMNVEV (reference sequence). V dropped 6 bases and J dropped 0 bases, with 21 bases sitting between them. This CDR3 comprises 18 residues. The CDR3 spells CASSDPPGGDNSYNEQFF. In DNA, the CDR3 is TGTGCCAGCAGCGACCCCCCGGGTGGGGATAACTCCTACAATGAGCAGTTCTTC.

This clonotype appeared a few times. The chain is built from TRBV28 and TRBJ2-1, with TRBD2 matching 10 bases. V shed 0 bases and J 9 bases; nucleotides not matched to a gene: 8. The CDR3 consists of 16 residues. CDR1 and CDR2 from the germline V gene are MDHEN and SYDVKM. The CDR3 region is CASSLWRMASGGEQFF. The CDR3 DNA reads as TGTGCCAGCAGTTTATGGAGGATGGCTAGCGGGGGTGAGCAGTTCTTC.

V usage is TRBV11-1 and J usage is TRBJ2-1; D unresolved. This CDR3 contains 12 residues. CDR1 is SGHAT, CDR2 FQDESV, per germline (reference sequence). Trimming stripped 4 bases from V and 9 bases from J, with 10 bases between. DNA of the CDR3: TGTGCCAGCAGCTCACCTGTCACTGAGCAGTTCTTC. Encoded protein: CASSSPVTEQFF. The entire variable domain, with the rest obtained from reference TRBV11-1 and TRBJ2-1, is as follows: EAEVAQSPRYKITEKSQAVAFWCDPISGHATLYWYRQILGQGPELLVQFQDESVVDDSQLPKDRFSAERLKGVDSTLKIQPAELGDSAMYLCASSSPVTEQFFGPGTRLTVL.

The J gene is TRBJ2-1, the V gene TRBV28; D is ambiguous. V gave up 1 base and J gave up 6 bases, with 7 bases separating them. This CDR3 has 13 residues. Germline V gene lookup returns CDR1 MDHEN and CDR2 SYDVKM. The CDR3: CASSLFPSNEQFF. CDR3 nucleotide sequence: TGTGCCAGCAGTTTATTTCCTAGCAATGAGCAGTTCTTC. The full variable domain, its missing parts supplied by reference TRBV28 and TRBJ2-1, is DVKVTQSSRYLVKRTGEKVFLECVQDMDHENMFWYRQDPGLGLRLIYFSYDVKMKEKGDIPEGYSVSREKKERFSLILESASTNQTSMYLCASSLFPSNEQFFGPGTRLTVL.

The V and J genes are TRBV5-1 and TRBJ2-6; no firm D call. This CDR3 spans 15 amino acids. Germline lookup yields CDR1 SGHRS and CDR2 YFSETQ. The V gene lost 4 bases and the J gene lost 0 bases, with 8 bases spanning the gap. The DNA for the CDR3 is TGCGCCAGCAGCCCCTGGGGCTCTGGGGCCAACGTCCTGACTTTC. Protein: CASSPWGSGANVLTF.

This clonotype has ten or more counts. This rearrangement joins TRBV5-1 to TRBJ2-3; D may be TRBD2 (6 bases). CDR3 length: 16 amino acids. Trimming removed 0 bases at V and 2 bases at J, with 13 bases between. Germline V lookup: CDR1 SGHRS, CDR2 YFSETQ. The CDR3 region is CASSLAHGGATDTQYF. The DNA for the CDR3 is TGCGCCAGCAGCTTGGCTCACGGCGGGGCCACAGATACGCAGTATTTT. The full variable domain, rest sourced from reference TRBV5-1 and TRBJ2-3, is KAGVTQTPRYLIKTRGQQVTLSCSPISGHRSVSWYQQTPGQGLQFLFEYFSETQRNKGNFPGRFSGRQFSNSRSEMNVSTLELGDSALYLCASSLAHGGATDTQYFGPGTRLTVL.

This clonotype was detected ten times or more. V usage is TRBV6-1 and J usage is TRBJ1-1, with D possibly being TRBD1 (6 bases). The CDR3 totals 16 residues. Germline lookup yields CDR1 MNHNS and CDR2 SASEGT. Trimming stripped 6 bases from V and 1 base from J, with 18 bases between. CDR3 nucleotide sequence: TGTGCCAGCAGCCCCCTCCCGGGACACCCGAACACTGAAGCTTTCTTT. It translates to CASSPLPGHPNTEAFF.

The chain employs TRBV5-1 and TRBJ2-7, with a weak D call TRBD1 (6 bases). V dropped 4 bases and J dropped 2 bases, with 13 bases sitting between them. The germline gives CDR1 SGHRS, CDR2 YFSETQ. This CDR3 is 14 amino acids long. CDR3 region: CASSGTTGPYEQYF. Here the CDR3 DNA reads TGCGCCAGCAGCGGTACCACAGGGCCCTACGAGCAGTACTTC.

The table lists this clonotype with a few counts. The chain recombines TRBV20-1 with TRBJ2-3, with D tentatively TRBD2 (5 bases). This CDR3 contains 15 residues. The germline V and J ends were trimmed by 1 base and 4 bases, with 15 bases remaining between them. CDR1 and CDR2 (germline): DFQATT, SNEGSKA (reference sequence). CDR3 protein: CSARGRRGHPDTQYF. CDR3 bases: TGCAGTGCTAGAGGACGACGGGGTCACCCAGATACGCAGTATTTT.

This clonotype showed up just a few times. The junction departs from germline at one end; a sequencing error may be responsible. This chain uses TRBV7-9 with TRBJ2-1; D possibly corresponds to TRBD2 (6 bases). The germline V gene encodes CDR1 SEHNR and CDR2 FQNEAQ (reference sequence). The CDR3 has 10 residues. The CDR3 spells CASSSPPSDF. The CDR3 DNA sequence: TGTGCCAGCAGCTCCCCCCCTAGCGACTTC.

The gene calls are TRBV3-1 and TRBJ2-7; D uncertain. Trimming removed 2 bases at V and 2 bases at J, with 10 bases between. This CDR3 has 14 residues. Germline V gives CDR1 LGHDT, CDR2 YNNKEL (reference sequence). CDR3: CASSQQSLTYEQYF. DNA of the CDR3: TGTGCCAGCAGCCAACAGAGTCTAACCTACGAGCAGTACTTC.

This rearrangement joins TRBV4-1 to TRBJ1-2; D might be TRBD1 (5 bases). Germline assignment: CDR1 MGHRA and CDR2 YSYEKL. V lost 3 bases and J lost 4, with 15 bases in between. This CDR3 comprises 15 residues. The CDR3 protein is CASSQVRVGGYGYTF. Written as DNA, the CDR3 is TGCGCCAGCAGCCAGGTCAGGGTGGGAGGCTATGGCTACACCTTC.

This clonotype was seen many times. For the CDR3, the DNA is TGTGCCAGCACCCCCCCTAGCGGGATCTACGAGCAGTACTTC. Its protein is CASTPPSGIYEQYF. The chain has TRBV6-2 or TRBV6-3 and TRBJ2-7, with 9 nucleotides matching TRBD2. Losses at the gene ends were 7 bases for V and 3 bases for J; bases not matched to a gene: 7. Germline CDR1 is MNHEY and CDR2 is SVGEGT. The CDR3 length is 14 residues.

In its sample, this clonotype was seen many times. The chain joins TRBV9 to TRBJ2-1; D might be TRBD1 or TRBD2, each matching 5 bases. This CDR3 contains 13 residues. Per the germline V gene, CDR1 is SGDLS and CDR2 is YYNGEE. The germline V and J ends were trimmed by 1 base and 6 bases, with 8 bases remaining between them. In DNA form, the CDR3 reads TGTGCCAGCAGCGTATATGGGGGCAATGAGCAGTTCTTC. This sequence encodes CASSVYGGNEQFF.

The sample holds many counts of this clonotype. The rearrangement uses TRBV20-1 and TRBJ2-3; 12 nucleotides line up with TRBD1. The ends lost 6 bases at V and 4 bases at J; junction bases unmatched: 8. The CDR3 covers 15 residues. The germline gives CDR1 DFQATT, CDR2 SNEGSKA (reference sequence). CDR3: CSARGGTGGADTQYF. The CDR3 nucleotides are TGCAGTGCCCGAGGAGGGACAGGGGGCGCAGATACGCAGTATTTT.

The chain joins TRBV7-9 to TRBJ2-7, with 7 bases fitting TRBD1. V dropped 2 bases and J dropped 3; count of bases not matched to a gene: 13. The CDR3 runs to 17 residues. The germline CDR1 and CDR2 sequences are SEHNR and FQNEAQ (reference sequence). The CDR3 nucleotides read TGTGCCAGCAGCTTAAGTTCCAGGGGGAATTGGAACTACGAGCAGTACTTC. Amino acids: CASSLSSRGNWNYEQYF. Full variable domain (rest looked up from reference TRBV7-9 and TRBJ2-7): DTGVSQNPRHKITKRGQNVTFRCDPISEHNRLYWYRQTLGQGPEFLTYFQNEAQLEKSRLLSDRFSAERPKGSFSTLEIQRTEQGDSAMYLCASSLSSRGNWNYEQYFGPGTRLTVT.

In this sample, this clonotype turned up a few times. The chain employs TRBV27 and TRBJ2-1; a possible D gene is TRBD2 (5 bases). The CDR3 is 15 amino acids. With 8 bases removed from V and 1 base from J, the gap between germline ends came to 15 bases. Looked up from germline, CDR1 is MNHEY and CDR2 is SMNVEV (reference sequence). CDR3 in amino acids: CASCPTRRSYNEQFF. The CDR3 DNA follows: TGTGCCAGCTGCCCAACTAGGAGGTCCTACAATGAGCAGTTCTTC.

Comment on this clonotype: This is likely a read error, given that the CDR3 carries no conserved phenylalanine or tryptophan at its end. This chain links TRBV29-1 with TRBJ2-1; no clear D gene. Germline V gene sequence: CDR1 SQVTM, CDR2 ANQGSEA. The CDR3 runs 13 residues. V lost 3 bases to trimming and J lost 4 bases, with 10 bases between them. In DNA, the CDR3 is TGCAGCGTTGACCGCGGACCATACAATGAGCAGTTCCTC. Residues: CSVDRGPYNEQFL.

In its sample, this clonotype was seen a few times. The rearrangement joins TRBV5-1 to TRBJ2-7; the D gene is possibly TRBD2 (5 bases). The V end lost 4 bases, the J end lost 0 bases, and 14 bases lay between the germline ends. Germline V gene data show CDR1 as SGHRS and CDR2 as YFSETQ. The CDR3 extends over 15 amino acids. CDR3 sequence reads: CASSRGRSSSYEQYF. The DNA of the CDR3 is TGCGCCAGCAGCCGGGGAAGGAGTAGCTCCTACGAGCAGTACTTC.

The chain uses TRBV2 and TRBJ2-1; 14 nucleotides align to TRBD2. Germline lookup yields CDR1 SNHLY and CDR2 FYNNEI. The junction had 6 bases not matched to a gene; V was cut back by 2 bases and J by 9 bases. This CDR3 has 16 amino acids. Here the CDR3 reads CASSEKGLAGVGEQFF. Here the CDR3 DNA reads TGTGCCAGCAGTGAAAAGGGACTAGCGGGAGTTGGTGAGCAGTTCTTC. The complete variable domain, with remaining parts taken from reference TRBV2 and TRBJ2-1, reads EPEVTQTPSHQVTQMGQEVILRCVPISNHLYFYWYRQILGQKVEFLVSFYNNEISEKSEIFDDQFSVERPDGSNFTLKIRSTKLEDSAMYFCASSEKGLAGVGEQFFGPGTRLTVL.

This clonotype was picked up many times. The chain carries TRBV7-8 and TRBJ2-1; perhaps TRBD1 as D (5 bases). The germline V and J ends were trimmed by 5 bases and 8 bases, with 10 bases remaining between them. This CDR3 spans 12 amino acids. The germline CDR1 and CDR2 sequences are SGHVS and FQNEAQ. The CDR3 loop reads CASSPGWHEQFF. DNA for the CDR3: TGTGCCAGCAGCCCAGGGTGGCATGAGCAGTTCTTC.

This clonotype occurred many times. The rearrangement joins TRBV5-1 to TRBJ2-2; D tentatively fits TRBD1 or TRBD2 (7 bases each). V dropped 0 bases and J dropped 5 bases, with 11 bases sitting between them. The CDR3 extends over 15 amino acids. The germline V gene has CDR1 SGHRS and CDR2 YFSETQ. The CDR3 nucleotides read TGCGCCAGCAGCTTGGACAGGGGAGGGACCGGGGAGCTGTTTTTT. Protein sequence: CASSLDRGGTGELFF.

V gene TRBV30 combines with J gene TRBJ2-1; possible D gene TRBD2, 5 bases. The CDR3 has 13 amino acids. The germline V gene has CDR1 GTSNPN and CDR2 SVGIG (reference sequence). Trimming removed 4 bases from V and 8 bases from J, with 15 bases in between. The CDR3 reads CAWKRSGWHEQFF. For the CDR3, the DNA is TGTGCCTGGAAGCGGTCGGGATGGCATGAGCAGTTCTTC.

This clonotype was counted ten times or more. V usage is TRBV7-9 and J usage is TRBJ2-1; 9 bases line up with TRBD2. Germline trimming cut 10 bases from V and 4 bases from J; bases unmatched to any gene: 5. Germline V gene data show CDR1 as SEHNR and CDR2 as FQNEAQ (reference sequence). There are 13 residues in the CDR3. CDR3 loop: CATGLAPYNEQFF. In DNA, the CDR3 is TGTGCCACCGGACTAGCGCCTTACAATGAGCAGTTCTTC. The entire variable domain, with the rest obtained from reference TRBV7-9 and TRBJ2-1, is as follows: DTGVSQNPRHKITKRGQNVTFRCDPISEHNRLYWYRQTLGQGPEFLTYFQNEAQLEKSRLLSDRFSAERPKGSFSTLEIQRTEQGDSAMYLCATGLAPYNEQFFGPGTRLTVL.